This passage covers 13 T cell receptor beta chains from one sample sequenced in a study of lymphopenia after photon versus proton radiotherapy. The protocol was immunoSEQ multiplex PCR, while the TCRdb copy is restricted to in-frame clones and leaves out a portion. The table lists about 49,000 clones, about 83% of them singletons. The sequencing used peripheral blood, collected from a patient treated with photon-based radiotherapy. These receptors were taken from a man aged 45-65 years with gastric cancer.

V is TRBV11-2 and J is TRBJ2-1; TRBD1 matches 11 bases. The CDR3 has 18 amino acids. CDR1 is SGHAT, CDR2 FQNNGV, per germline. Trimming at V came to 1 base and at J to 9 bases, leaving 14 bases not matched to a gene. The CDR3 region is CASSLVRTGGKGPTEQFF. CDR3 bases: TGTGCCAGCAGCTTAGTAAGGACAGGGGGCAAAGGGCCAACTGAGCAGTTCTTC.

CDR3 in DNA: TGTGCCAGCAGTAGGGACAGAAACACTGAAGCTTTCTTT. This gives the protein CASSRDRNTEAFF. The chain combines TRBV6-5 with TRBJ1-1; 7 bases are a match to TRBD1. Germline loops: CDR1 MNHEY, CDR2 SVGAGI. Trimming took 5 bases from V and 2 from J; bases not matched to a gene: 2. The CDR3 covers 13 residues.

The gene calls are TRBV18 and TRBJ2-7; the D is unclear. Per the germline V gene, CDR1 is KGHSH and CDR2 is LQKENI. V shed 5 bases and J shed 6 bases, with 8 bases lying between them. The CDR3 is 11 amino acids. The CDR3 region is CASSTMGEQYF. The CDR3 DNA reads as TGTGCCAGCTCAACCATGGGCGAGCAGTACTTC.

The CDR3 DNA reads as TGCGCCAGCAGCTTGGAGGGTTCCTCCTACAATGAGCAGTTCTTC. Amino acid sequence: CASSLEGSSYNEQFF. The rearrangement links TRBV5-1 to TRBJ2-1; D unclear. This CDR3 has 15 residues. The germline V and J ends were trimmed by 0 bases and 0 bases, with 7 bases remaining between them. Germline CDR1 SGHRS, CDR2 YFSETQ.

The chain combines TRBV2 with TRBJ2-3; D gene ambiguous. V lost 3 bases, J lost 2 bases, and 18 bases lay in between. CDR1 and CDR2 from the germline V gene are SNHLY and FYNNEI. The CDR3 is made up of 17 amino acids. This chain's CDR3 is CASSDLGLSGNTDTQYF. The CDR3, as DNA: TGTGCCAGCAGTGACCTCGGTCTATCCGGCAACACAGATACGCAGTATTTT.

V and J are TRBV2 and TRBJ2-4; possibly TRBD1 for D (5 bases). This CDR3 is 20 amino acids long. Trimming shortened V by 5 bases and J by 0 bases, and 26 bases separated the two germline ends. Germline assignment: CDR1 SNHLY and CDR2 FYNNEI. CDR3 sequence (DNA): TGTGCCAGCAGTCACACAGGAGTAGGGCTGGGGTCTGGAGCCAAAAACATTCAGTACTTC. Its translation: CASSHTGVGLGSGAKNIQYF.

This clone was seen a single time. The chain is built from TRBV7-2 and TRBJ1-1; no clear D gene. The CDR3 loop spans 12 amino acids. Per germline, CDR1 SGHTA and CDR2 FQGNSA. V dropped 3 bases and J dropped 7 bases, with 9 bases sitting between them. The CDR3: CASSFSGSEAFF. The CDR3 DNA sequence: TGTGCCAGCAGCTTTTCAGGCAGTGAAGCTTTCTTT.

V gene TRBV5-6 combines with J gene TRBJ1-5; no clear D gene. With 1 base removed from V and 6 bases from J, the gap between germline ends came to 11 bases. This CDR3 comprises 14 residues. The germline V gene encodes CDR1 SGHDT and CDR2 YYEEEE. The CDR3, as DNA: TGTGCCAGCAGCTTGTGGCCAGCCAGTCAGCCCCAGCATTTT. Amino acid sequence: CASSLWPASQPQHF.

The rearrangement links TRBV9 to TRBJ2-2, with 10 bases matching TRBD1. From germline, CDR1 is SGDLS and CDR2 YYNGEE. V trimming: 3 bases; J trimming: 3 bases; junction bases outside the gene matches: 8. This CDR3 contains 17 residues. The CDR3 region has the DNA TGTGCCAGCAGCGGAACCGGGACAGGGGTTTACACCGGGGAGCTGTTTTTT. As protein: CASSGTGTGVYTGELFF.

This clone occurred once. The chain uses TRBV5-1 and TRBJ1-2, with 9 bases matching TRBD1. V gave up 3 bases and J gave up 8 bases; unmatched junction bases: 8. Germline assignment: CDR1 SGHRS and CDR2 YFSETQ. The CDR3 totals 14 residues. The CDR3 nucleotides are TGCGCCAGCAGCTCAAAACAGGGGGCCGGCGGCTACACCTTC. Translation gives CASSSKQGAGGYTF. Combining the CDR3 with reference TRBV5-1 and TRBJ1-2 gives the whole variable domain KAGVTQTPRYLIKTRGQQVTLSCSPISGHRSVSWYQQTPGQGLQFLFEYFSETQRNKGNFPGRFSGRQFSNSRSEMNVSTLELGDSALYLCASSSKQGAGGYTFGSGTRLTVV.

The V and J genes are TRBV14 and TRBJ2-2, with D possibly TRBD1 on 6 matching bases. This CDR3 region has 17 residues. V was pared by 3 bases and J by 1 base, with 15 bases between. CDR1 and CDR2 (germline): SGHDN, FVKESK. CDR3 region: CASSQPLTGLNTGELFF. The CDR3 coding sequence is TGTGCCAGCAGCCAGCCGTTGACAGGCCTGAACACCGGGGAGCTGTTTTTT. Together with reference TRBV14 and TRBJ2-2, the CDR3 gives the full variable domain: EAGVTQFPSHSVIEKGQTVTLRCDPISGHDNLYWYRRVMGKEIKFLLHFVKESKQDESGMPNNRFLAERTGGTYSTLKVQPAELEDSGVYFCASSQPLTGLNTGELFFGEGSRLTVL.

This chain links TRBV7-3 with TRBJ2-1; 7 nucleotides agree with TRBD2. After removal of 6 bases from V and 7 bases from J, the junction contained 12 bases not matched to a gene. CDR1 is SGHTA, CDR2 FQGTGA, per germline. This CDR3 comprises 15 residues. CDR3 sequence: CASSPGGRGFNEQFF. The CDR3 DNA reads as TGTGCCAGCAGTCCTGGCGGGAGAGGTTTTAATGAGCAGTTCTTC.

V is TRBV5-4 and J is TRBJ2-5; 8 bases are shared with TRBD1. Germline assignment: CDR1 SGHNT and CDR2 YYREEE (reference sequence). This CDR3 has 16 amino acids. Trimming took 4 bases from V and 2 from J; bases not matched to a gene: 10. CDR3 residues: CASSPSGTGLQETQYF. CDR3 sequence (DNA): TGTGCCAGCAGCCCCTCGGGGACAGGATTACAAGAGACCCAGTACTTC.